This paragraph reports one TCR beta chain. This sample was included in a study of blood T cell repertoires in COVID-19. Overall study context: Both acute and convalescent COVID-19 samples were obtained from the United States, Italy and Spain.

The V gene end was trimmed by 6 bases and the J gene end by 6 bases; junction bases not matched to a gene: 8. Germline lookup yields CDR1 SGDLS and CDR2 YYNGEE. The CDR3 has 15 amino acids. The data were produced by immunoSEQ multiplex PCR, yet TCRdb's version contains in-frame clones alone and is incomplete. The profile shows about 200,000 clones, around 82% of them singletons. This TCR was recovered from a woman aged 55-70 years with acute COVID-19. Sequencing was done on a sample of PBMCs or T cells enriched from blood (not recorded which). V gene TRBV9 combines with J gene TRBJ1-5; 11 nucleotides line up with TRBD1. The CDR3, as DNA: TGTGCCAGCACCAGAGGGACAGGGGGAACTCAGCCCCAGCATTTT. This gives the protein CASTRGTGGTQPQHF.